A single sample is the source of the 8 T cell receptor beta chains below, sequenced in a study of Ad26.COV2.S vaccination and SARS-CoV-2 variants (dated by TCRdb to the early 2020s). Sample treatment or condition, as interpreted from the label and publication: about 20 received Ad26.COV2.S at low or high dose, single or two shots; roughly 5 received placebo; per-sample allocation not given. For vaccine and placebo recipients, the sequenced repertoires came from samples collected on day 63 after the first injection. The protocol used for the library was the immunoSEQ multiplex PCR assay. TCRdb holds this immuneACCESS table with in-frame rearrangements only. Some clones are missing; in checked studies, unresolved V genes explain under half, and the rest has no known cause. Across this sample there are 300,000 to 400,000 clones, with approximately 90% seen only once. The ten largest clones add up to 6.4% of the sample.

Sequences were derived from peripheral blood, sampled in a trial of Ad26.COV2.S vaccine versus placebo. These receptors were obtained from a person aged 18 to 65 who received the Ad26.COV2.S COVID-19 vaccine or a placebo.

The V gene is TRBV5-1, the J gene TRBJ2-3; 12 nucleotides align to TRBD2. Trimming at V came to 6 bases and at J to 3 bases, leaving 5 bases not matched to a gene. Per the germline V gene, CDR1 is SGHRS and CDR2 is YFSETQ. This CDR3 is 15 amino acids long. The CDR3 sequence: CASKRLAGETDTQYF. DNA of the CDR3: TGCGCCAGCAAAAGACTAGCGGGGGAGACAGATACGCAGTATTTT.

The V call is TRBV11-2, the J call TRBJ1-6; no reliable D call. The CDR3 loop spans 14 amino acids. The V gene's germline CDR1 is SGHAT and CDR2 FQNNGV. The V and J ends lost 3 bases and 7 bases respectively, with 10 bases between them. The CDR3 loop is CASSLEGTNSPLHF. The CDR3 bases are TGTGCCAGCAGCTTGGAGGGAACGAATTCACCCCTCCACTTT.

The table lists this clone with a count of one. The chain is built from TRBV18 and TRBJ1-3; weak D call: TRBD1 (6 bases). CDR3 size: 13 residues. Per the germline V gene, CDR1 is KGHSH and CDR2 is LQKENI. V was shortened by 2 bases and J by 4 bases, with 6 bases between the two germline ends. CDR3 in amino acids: CASSPGQGNTIYF. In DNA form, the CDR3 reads TGTGCCAGCTCACCAGGACAGGGAAACACCATATATTTT.

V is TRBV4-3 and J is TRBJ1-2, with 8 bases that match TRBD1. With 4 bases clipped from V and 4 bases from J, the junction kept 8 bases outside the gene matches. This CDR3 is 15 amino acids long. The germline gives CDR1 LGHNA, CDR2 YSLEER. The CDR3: CASSPNQGAGYGYTF. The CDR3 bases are TGCGCCAGCAGCCCCAACCAGGGGGCTGGCTATGGCTACACCTTC.

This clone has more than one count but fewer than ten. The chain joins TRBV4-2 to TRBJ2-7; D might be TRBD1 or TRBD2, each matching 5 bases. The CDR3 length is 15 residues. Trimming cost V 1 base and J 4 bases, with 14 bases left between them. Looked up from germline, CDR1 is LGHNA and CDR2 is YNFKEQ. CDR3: CASSQGPGRQYEQYF. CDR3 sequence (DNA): TGTGCCAGCAGCCAAGGACCGGGACGGCAATACGAGCAGTACTTC.

The DNA of the CDR3 is TGTGCCAGCAGTCTGACAGGGGGAGGAGAAAACATTCAGTACTTC. This codes for CASSLTGGGENIQYF. V and J are TRBV5-4 and TRBJ2-4; 9 nucleotides line up with TRBD1. The CDR3 loop spans 15 amino acids. Looked up from germline, CDR1 is SGHNT and CDR2 is YYREEE (reference sequence). V gave up 5 bases and J gave up 5 bases; unmatched junction bases: 8.

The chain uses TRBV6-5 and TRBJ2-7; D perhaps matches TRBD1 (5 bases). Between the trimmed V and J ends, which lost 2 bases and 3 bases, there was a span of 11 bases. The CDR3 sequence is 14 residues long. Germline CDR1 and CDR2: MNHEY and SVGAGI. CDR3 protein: CASSYDGQGYEQYF. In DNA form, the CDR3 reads TGTGCCAGCAGTTACGACGGCCAGGGCTACGAGCAGTACTTC.

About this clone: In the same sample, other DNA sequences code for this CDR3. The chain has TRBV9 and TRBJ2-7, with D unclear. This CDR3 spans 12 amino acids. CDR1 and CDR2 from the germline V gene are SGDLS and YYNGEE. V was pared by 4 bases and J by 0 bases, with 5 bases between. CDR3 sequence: CASSSSSYEQYF. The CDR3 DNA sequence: TGTGCCAGCAGCTCGAGCTCCTACGAGCAGTACTTC.